This is a list of T cell receptor beta chains from one sample in a study of T cell repertoires in cytomegalovirus infection. Via MiXCR, TCRdb re-called the reads, giving one row per CDR3 protein. The repertoire holds around 900,000 distinct CDR3 sequences, with around 31% as singletons. Their cognate antigens are unknown. This specimen was cultured CD8+ T cells from PBMCs, taken from culture after CMV antigen stimulation. The source is a human donor in good health (CMV status not recorded). Some clones in this sample may be carry-over from other donors' samples. Each CDR3 is given with its conserved first and last residue. Each record gives: clone size, J gene, D gene, V gene, CDR3 length, CDR3 DNA, CDR3 protein. D genes are given only for firm matches. Size tells how often a clone was seen (once, few, many) or the class of an expanded clone, and some rows leave it out.

size: NA; J: TRBJ2-7; D: NA; V: TRBV7-6; length: 14; DNA: TGTGCCAGCAGCTTAGTGGGCAGTGTTAGAGAGCAGTACTTC; CDR3: CASSLVGSVREQYF
size: few; J: TRBJ2-1; D: NA; V: TRBV7-6; length: 13; DNA: TGTGCCAGCAGCCCCGTCCCCGGCAATGAGCAGTTCTTC; CDR3: CASSPVPGNEQFF
size: NA; J: TRBJ1-2; D: NA; V: TRBV10-2; length: 14; DNA: TGCGCCAGCACCCCCTTCCGGGTGGGCTATGGCTACACCTTC; CDR3: CASTPFRVGYGYTF
size: few; J: TRBJ1-1; D: NA; V: TRBV11-2; length: 16; DNA: TGTGCCAGCAGCCCCGACGGGTCCTATGAGGGCACTGAAGCTTTCTTT; CDR3: CASSPDGSYEGTEAFF
size: NA; J: TRBJ1-2; D: NA; V: TRBV19; length: 11; DNA: TGTGCCAGTACCGACAGTTATGGCTACACCTTC; CDR3: CASTDSYGYTF
size: many; J: TRBJ2-5; D: NA; V: TRBV7-2; length: 13; DNA: TGTGCCAGCAGCTTAGCAAGGTCGGAGACCCAGTACTTC; CDR3: CASSLARSETQYF
size: few; J: TRBJ1-1; D: NA; V: TRBV19; length: 12; DNA: TGTGCCAGTAGTACCAGGGGAATTGAAGCTTTCTTT; CDR3: CASSTRGIEAFF
size: NA; J: TRBJ2-2; D: NA; V: TRBV15; length: 13; DNA: TGTGCCACCAGCAGCAAGACAATCGGGGAGCTGTTTTTT; CDR3: CATSSKTIGELFF
size: few; J: TRBJ2-1; D: NA; V: TRBV24-1; length: 17; DNA: TGTGCCACCAGTGATTCCCCCCTCAGGGGACCTTACAATGAGCAGTTCTTC; CDR3: CATSDSPLRGPYNEQFF
size: NA; J: TRBJ1-2; D: NA; V: TRBV9; length: 16; DNA: TGTGCCAGCAGCTCCAACCGGGAGCATCCGTTTTATGGCTACACCTTC; CDR3: CASSSNREHPFYGYTF
size: few; J: TRBJ2-5; D: NA; V: TRBV6-5; length: 13; DNA: TGTGCCAGCACCCAGGCCTGGATGGAGACCCAGTACTTC; CDR3: CASTQAWMETQYF
size: NA; J: TRBJ1-2; D: TRBD1; V: TRBV27; length: 12; DNA: TGTACCAGCAGCGGGACAGGGATAGGCTACACCTTC; CDR3: CTSSGTGIGYTF
size: NA; J: TRBJ1-1; D: NA; V: TRBV6-2/TRBV6-3; length: 11; DNA: TGTGCCAGCACCTATGGCAGAGAAGCTTTCTTT; CDR3: CASTYGREAFF
size: few; J: TRBJ2-1; D: NA; V: TRBV5-6; length: 12; DNA: TGTGCCAGCACCCATGGCTACAATGAGCAGTTCTTC; CDR3: CASTHGYNEQFF
size: NA; J: TRBJ2-4; D: TRBD2; V: TRBV7-6; length: 15; DNA: TGTGCCAGCAGCCACCAAACACGGGAGGCAAACATTCAGTACTTC; CDR3: CASSHQTREANIQYF
size: few; J: TRBJ1-2; D: NA; V: TRBV7-9; length: 15; DNA: TGTGCCAGCAGCTTAGAGGCAGACGTCATATATGGCTACACCTTC; CDR3: CASSLEADVIYGYTF
size: NA; J: TRBJ2-5; D: TRBD2; V: TRBV11-3; length: 21; DNA: TGTGCCAGCAGCTCCGGCCCCCCCCTTCGACTAGCGGACCGGGAACAAGAGACCCAGTACTTC; CDR3: CASSSGPPLRLADREQETQYF
size: many; J: TRBJ2-2; D: NA; V: TRBV29-1; length: 13; DNA: TGCAGCGGCGGACGGGATGGGGCCGGGGAGCTGTTTTTT; CDR3: CSGGRDGAGELFF
size: few; J: TRBJ2-2; D: NA; V: TRBV5-4; length: 17; DNA: TGTGCCAGCAGCTTACTTCCCCGTGGGGACGGACCCGGGGAGCTGTTTTTT; CDR3: CASSLLPRGDGPGELFF
size: NA; J: TRBJ2-3; D: NA; V: TRBV6-2/TRBV6-3; length: 17; DNA: TGTGCCAGCAGTTACGCGAGGGGGAAGGCCCACGGGGATACGCAGTATTTT; CDR3: CASSYARGKAHGDTQYF
size: NA; J: TRBJ1-1; D: NA; V: TRBV28; length: 14; DNA: TGTGCCAGCCAGTTTTACCCCGGGGACACTGAAGCTTTCTTT; CDR3: CASQFYPGDTEAFF
size: NA; J: TRBJ2-3; D: NA; V: TRBV6-6; length: 15; DNA: TGTGCCAGCAGCGGACAGCCCTCTAGCACAGATACGCAGTATTTT; CDR3: CASSGQPSSTDTQYF
size: few; J: TRBJ2-1; D: NA; V: TRBV7-6; length: 14; DNA: TGTGCCAGCGGCCTGCGGGGGCCAAACAATGAGCAGTTCTTC; CDR3: CASGLRGPNNEQFF
size: NA; J: TRBJ1-1; D: NA; V: TRBV27; length: 13; DNA: TGTGCCAGCAGTTTATCTGGGCCCGCTGAAGCTTTCTTT; CDR3: CASSLSGPAEAFF
size: many; J: TRBJ2-7; D: NA; V: TRBV7-2; length: 13; DNA: TGTGCCAGCAGCTCGATCCGGGTCCACGAGCAGTACTTC; CDR3: CASSSIRVHEQYF
size: few; J: TRBJ1-2; D: NA; V: TRBV2; length: 13; DNA: TGTGCCAGCTTCGACGGACGGATCTATGGCTACACCTTC; CDR3: CASFDGRIYGYTF
size: few; J: TRBJ2-2; D: TRBD1; V: TRBV6-1; length: 15; DNA: TGTGCCAGCAGGGTTTACAGGGGGGACACCGGGGAGCTGTTTTTT; CDR3: CASRVYRGDTGELFF
size: many; J: TRBJ1-2; D: TRBD1; V: TRBV4-2; length: 14; DNA: TGTGCCAGCAGCACTCAGACAGGGGAGCTTGGCTACACCTTC; CDR3: CASSTQTGELGYTF
size: NA; J: TRBJ2-7; D: TRBD2; V: TRBV12-3/TRBV12-4; length: 16; DNA: TGTGCCAGCACTACCGGACTAGCGGGGGCGCGGGGCGAGCAGTACTTC; CDR3: CASTTGLAGARGEQYF
size: NA; J: TRBJ1-1; D: NA; V: TRBV9; length: 16; DNA: TGTGCCAGCAGCGTGGGGGGGCGTGTGGACTGGACTGAAGCTTTCTTT; CDR3: CASSVGGRVDWTEAFF
size: NA; J: TRBJ1-1; D: TRBD1; V: TRBV20-1; length: 13; DNA: TGCAGTGCTAGGACAGGGGAGGGCACTGAATCTTTCTTT; CDR3: CSARTGEGTESFF
size: many; J: TRBJ1-4; D: NA; V: TRBV7-6; length: 16; DNA: TGTGCCAGCAGCTATGAATCAGGGACCACTAATGAAAAACTGTTTTTT; CDR3: CASSYESGTTNEKLFF
size: NA; J: TRBJ2-1; D: TRBD2; V: TRBV5-4; length: 15; DNA: TGTGCCAGCAGCTACACTAGCGGGGGAGTCAATGAGCAGTTCTTC; CDR3: CASSYTSGGVNEQFF
size: NA; J: TRBJ1-1; D: NA; V: TRBV29-1; length: 13; DNA: TGCAGCGTTGTGGGGCCGGGGGACACTGAAGCTTTCTTT; CDR3: CSVVGPGDTEAFF
size: NA; J: TRBJ1-1; D: NA; V: TRBV25-1; length: 15; DNA: TGTGCCAGCAGTCTGACAGGCTTCAGAAACACTGAAGCTTTCTTT; CDR3: CASSLTGFRNTEAFF
size: few; J: TRBJ2-3; D: TRBD2; V: TRBV24-1; length: 17; DNA: TGTGCCACCAGTGACCCTAATAGCGGGGGGCCTTCAGATACGCAGTATTTT; CDR3: CATSDPNSGGPSDTQYF
size: NA; J: TRBJ2-5; D: NA; V: TRBV7-9; length: 17; DNA: TGTGCCAGCAGCTTGGAACTAGTAGGGGTGTACCAAGAGACCCAGTACTTC; CDR3: CASSLELVGVYQETQYF
size: few; J: TRBJ2-2; D: TRBD2; V: TRBV20-1; length: 17; DNA: TGCAGTGCTAGAGATTGGGCGGGGGGGCCGGACACCGGGGAGCTGTTTTTT; CDR3: CSARDWAGGPDTGELFF
size: NA; J: TRBJ2-2; D: TRBD2; V: TRBV7-6; length: 18; DNA: TGTGCTAGCAGCTCTTACCCAATAGCGGGGGGCTCCACCGGGGAGCTGTTTTTT; CDR3: CASSSYPIAGGSTGELFF
size: many; J: TRBJ2-6; D: NA; V: TRBV7-8; length: 13; DNA: TGTGCCAGCCCAGGGGCTGGGGCCAACGTCCTGACTTTC; CDR3: CASPGAGANVLTF
size: NA; J: TRBJ2-5; D: NA; V: TRBV19; length: 12; DNA: TGTGCCAGTAGTATAGATCTGCGGACGAAGTACTTC; CDR3: CASSIDLRTKYF
size: many; J: TRBJ2-3; D: TRBD2; V: TRBV12-5; length: 15; DNA: TGTGCTAGTGGCCGAAGCGGGGCTGGCACAGATACGCAGTATTTT; CDR3: CASGRSGAGTDTQYF
size: NA; J: TRBJ1-5; D: NA; V: TRBV10-2; length: 13; DNA: TGCGCCAGCTCCAGGGCCTTCAATCAGCCCCAGCATTTT; CDR3: CASSRAFNQPQHF
size: NA; J: TRBJ2-1; D: TRBD1; V: TRBV7-9; length: 13; DNA: TGTGCCAGCACTCCCGGGACAGTACATGAGCAGTTCTTC; CDR3: CASTPGTVHEQFF
size: NA; J: TRBJ1-1; D: NA; V: TRBV6-2/TRBV6-3; length: 16; DNA: TGTGCCAGCAGTTACTCTTATAAGGACCCGAACACTGAAGCTTTCTTT; CDR3: CASSYSYKDPNTEAFF
size: few; J: TRBJ2-1; D: TRBD1; V: TRBV12-5; length: 16; DNA: TGTGCTAGTGGTTTACCGTCGGGACAGGTCTACAATGAGCAGTTCTTC; CDR3: CASGLPSGQVYNEQFF
size: NA; J: TRBJ2-3; D: TRBD2; V: TRBV12-3/TRBV12-4; length: 14; DNA: TGTGCCAGCACCCTGGGAGGGGGCACAGATACGCAGTATTTT; CDR3: CASTLGGGTDTQYF
size: few; J: TRBJ1-3; D: NA; V: TRBV7-9; length: 19; DNA: TGTGCCAGCAGCAGTCTCGAAACCTGGTCCTTGGACTCTGGAAACACCATATATTTT; CDR3: CASSSLETWSLDSGNTIYF
size: NA; J: TRBJ2-3; D: TRBD2; V: TRBV24-1; length: 17; DNA: TGTGCCACCAGTGATCCCTCGGGGGGTATTTTTACAGATACGCAGTATTTT; CDR3: CATSDPSGGIFTDTQYF
size: few; J: TRBJ2-5; D: NA; V: TRBV5-6; length: 13; DNA: TGTGCCAGCAGCTTGAGTAGTGTAAAGACCCAGTACTTC; CDR3: CASSLSSVKTQYF
size: NA; J: TRBJ2-2; D: NA; V: TRBV6-8; length: 14; DNA: TGTGCCAGCAGCAAGGACAGGAACACCGGGGAGCTGTTTTTT; CDR3: CASSKDRNTGELFF
size: NA; J: TRBJ2-1; D: NA; V: TRBV4-1; length: 15; DNA: TGCGCCAGCAGCCAAGAAAGCAGGAGTTGGGGTGAGCAGTTCTTC; CDR3: CASSQESRSWGEQFF
size: few; J: TRBJ1-5; D: NA; V: TRBV28; length: 14; DNA: TGTGCCAGCTACGGGGGCGGTAGCAATCAGCCCCAGCATTTT; CDR3: CASYGGGSNQPQHF
size: NA; J: TRBJ1-2; D: NA; V: TRBV12-5; length: 12; DNA: TGTGCTAGTGGTCAGCCTTCCTATGGCTACACCTTC; CDR3: CASGQPSYGYTF
size: few; J: TRBJ2-7; D: TRBD1; V: TRBV7-9; length: 18; DNA: TGTGCCAGCAGCCCGGCACCCGGACAGGGGGATTTTTCCTACGAGCAGTACTTC; CDR3: CASSPAPGQGDFSYEQYF
size: few; J: TRBJ1-3; D: NA; V: TRBV9; length: 15; DNA: TGTGCCAGCAGGGGCGACTCGAGCTCTGGAAACACCATATATTTT; CDR3: CASRGDSSSGNTIYF
size: few; J: TRBJ2-7; D: NA; V: TRBV6-6; length: 13; DNA: TGTGCCAGCAGTACTAGGACCGCCTACGAGCAGTACTTC; CDR3: CASSTRTAYEQYF